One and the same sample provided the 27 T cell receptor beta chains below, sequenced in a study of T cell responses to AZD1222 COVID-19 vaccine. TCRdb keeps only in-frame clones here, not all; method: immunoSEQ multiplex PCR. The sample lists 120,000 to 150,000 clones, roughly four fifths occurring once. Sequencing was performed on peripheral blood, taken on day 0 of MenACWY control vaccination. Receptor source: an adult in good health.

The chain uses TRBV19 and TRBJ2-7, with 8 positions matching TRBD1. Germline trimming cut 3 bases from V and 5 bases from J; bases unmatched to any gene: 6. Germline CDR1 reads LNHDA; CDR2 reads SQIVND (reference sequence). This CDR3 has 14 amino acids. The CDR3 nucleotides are TGTGCCAGTAGTATTGGGGAGACAGGGGACGAGCAGTACTTC. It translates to CASSIGETGDEQYF.

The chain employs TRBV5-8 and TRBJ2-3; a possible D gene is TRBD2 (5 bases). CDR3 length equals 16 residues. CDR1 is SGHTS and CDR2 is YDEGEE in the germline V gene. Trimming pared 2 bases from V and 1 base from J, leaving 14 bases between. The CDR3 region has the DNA TGTGCCAGCAGCTTCTCGAGGGTGAGGCGCACAGATACGCAGTATTTT. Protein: CASSFSRVRRTDTQYF.

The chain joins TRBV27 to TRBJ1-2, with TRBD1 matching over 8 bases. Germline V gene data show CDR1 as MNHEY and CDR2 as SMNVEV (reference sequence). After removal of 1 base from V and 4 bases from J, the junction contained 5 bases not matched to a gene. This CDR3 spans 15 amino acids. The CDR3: CASSLYPTGVYGYTF. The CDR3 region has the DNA TGTGCCAGCAGTTTATACCCGACAGGGGTCTATGGCTACACCTTC.

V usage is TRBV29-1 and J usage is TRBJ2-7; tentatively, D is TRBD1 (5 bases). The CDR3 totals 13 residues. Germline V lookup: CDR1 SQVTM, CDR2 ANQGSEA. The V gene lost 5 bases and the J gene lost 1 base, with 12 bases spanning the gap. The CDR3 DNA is TGCAGCGTTAGACAGTCATCTTCCTACGAGCAGTACTTC. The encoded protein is CSVRQSSSYEQYF.

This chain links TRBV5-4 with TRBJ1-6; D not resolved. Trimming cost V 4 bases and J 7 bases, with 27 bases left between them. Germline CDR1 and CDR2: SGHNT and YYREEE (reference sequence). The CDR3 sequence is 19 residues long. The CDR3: CASSEPSVRGGGPNSPLHF. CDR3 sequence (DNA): TGTGCCAGCAGCGAACCGTCTGTTCGGGGAGGAGGACCCAATTCACCCCTCCACTTT. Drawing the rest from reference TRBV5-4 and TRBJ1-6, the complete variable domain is ETGVTQSPTHLIKTRGQQVTLRCSSQSGHNTVSWYQQALGQGPQFIFQYYREEENGRGNFPPRFSGLQFPNYSSELNVNALELDDSALYLCASSEPSVRGGGPNSPLHFGNGTRLTVT.

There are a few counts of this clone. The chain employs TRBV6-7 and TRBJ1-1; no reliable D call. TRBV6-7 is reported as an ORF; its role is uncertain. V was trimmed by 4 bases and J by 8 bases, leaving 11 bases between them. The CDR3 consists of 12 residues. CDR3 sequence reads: CASSFGQAEAFF. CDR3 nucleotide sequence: TGTGCCAGCAGTTTCGGGCAGGCGGAAGCTTTCTTT.

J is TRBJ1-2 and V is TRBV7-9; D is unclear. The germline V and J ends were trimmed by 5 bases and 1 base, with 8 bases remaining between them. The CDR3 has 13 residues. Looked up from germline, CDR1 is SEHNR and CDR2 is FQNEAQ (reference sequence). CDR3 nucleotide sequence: TGTGCCAGCAGCGCCAGCATTAACTATGGCTACACCTTC. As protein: CASSASINYGYTF.

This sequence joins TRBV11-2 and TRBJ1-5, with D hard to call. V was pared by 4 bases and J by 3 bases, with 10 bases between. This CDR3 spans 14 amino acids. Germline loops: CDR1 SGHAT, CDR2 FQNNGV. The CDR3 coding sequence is TGTGCCAGCAGCTCGTCGGGGATCAATCAGCCCCAGCATTTT. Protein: CASSSSGINQPQHF.

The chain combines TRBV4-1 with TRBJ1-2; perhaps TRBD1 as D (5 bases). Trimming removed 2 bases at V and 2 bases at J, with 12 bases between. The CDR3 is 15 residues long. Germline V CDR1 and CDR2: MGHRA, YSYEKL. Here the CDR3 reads CASSQIGEKNYGYTF. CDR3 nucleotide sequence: TGCGCCAGCAGCCAAATAGGGGAGAAAAACTATGGCTACACCTTC.

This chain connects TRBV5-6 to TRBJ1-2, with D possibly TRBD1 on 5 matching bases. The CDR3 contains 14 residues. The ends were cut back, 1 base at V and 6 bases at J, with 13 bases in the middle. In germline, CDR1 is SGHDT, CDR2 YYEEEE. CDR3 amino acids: CASSLRWGANGYTF. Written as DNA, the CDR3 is TGTGCCAGCAGCTTGCGATGGGGCGCGAATGGCTACACCTTC. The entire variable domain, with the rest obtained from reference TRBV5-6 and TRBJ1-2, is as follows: DAGVTQSPTHLIKTRGQQVTLRCSPKSGHDTVSWYQQALGQGPQFIFQYYEEEERQRGNFPDRFSGHQFPNYSSELNVNALLLGDSALYLCASSLRWGANGYTFGSGTRLTVV.

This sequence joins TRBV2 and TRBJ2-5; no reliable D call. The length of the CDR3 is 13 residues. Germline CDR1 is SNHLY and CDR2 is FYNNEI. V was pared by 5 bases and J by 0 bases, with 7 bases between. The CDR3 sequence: CASSLSYQETQYF. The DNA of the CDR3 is TGTGCCAGCAGTCTGTCTTACCAAGAGACCCAGTACTTC.

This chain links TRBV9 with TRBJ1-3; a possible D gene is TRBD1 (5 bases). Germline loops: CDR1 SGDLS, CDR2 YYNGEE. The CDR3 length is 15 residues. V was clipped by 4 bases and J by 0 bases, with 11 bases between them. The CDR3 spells CASSSTGDSGNTIYF. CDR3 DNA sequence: TGTGCCAGCAGCTCCACAGGAGACTCTGGAAACACCATATATTTT.

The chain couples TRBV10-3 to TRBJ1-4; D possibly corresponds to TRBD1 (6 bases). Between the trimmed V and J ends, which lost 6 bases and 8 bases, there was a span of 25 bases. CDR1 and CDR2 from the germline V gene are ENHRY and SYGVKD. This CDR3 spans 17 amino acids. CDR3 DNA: TGTGCCATCAGCCCGGGAGTTTTCGGGGGGCGGGAAGAAAAACTGTTTTTT. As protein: CAISPGVFGGREEKLFF.

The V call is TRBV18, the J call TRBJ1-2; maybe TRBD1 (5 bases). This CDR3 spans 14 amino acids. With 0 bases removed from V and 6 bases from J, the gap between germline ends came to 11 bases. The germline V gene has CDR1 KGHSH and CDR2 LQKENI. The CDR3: CASSPPAQADGYTF. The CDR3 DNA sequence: TGTGCCAGCTCACCACCCGCACAGGCGGATGGCTACACCTTC.

The CDR3 sequence is CASSERQGGGNTIYF. CDR3 coding DNA: TGTGCCAGCAGTGAACGACAGGGGGGAGGAAACACCATATATTTT. V usage is TRBV6-1 and J usage is TRBJ1-3; 9 bases line up with TRBD1. Trimming cost V 2 bases and J 4 bases; bases outside gene matches: 3. CDR3 size: 15 residues. CDR1 is MNHNS and CDR2 is SASEGT in the germline V gene.

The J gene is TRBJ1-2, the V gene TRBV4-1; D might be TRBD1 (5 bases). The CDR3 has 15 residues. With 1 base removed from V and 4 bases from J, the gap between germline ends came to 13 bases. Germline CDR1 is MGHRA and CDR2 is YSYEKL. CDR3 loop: CASSQGERGGYGYTF. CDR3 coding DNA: TGCGCCAGCAGCCAAGGGGAGAGGGGAGGCTATGGCTACACCTTC.

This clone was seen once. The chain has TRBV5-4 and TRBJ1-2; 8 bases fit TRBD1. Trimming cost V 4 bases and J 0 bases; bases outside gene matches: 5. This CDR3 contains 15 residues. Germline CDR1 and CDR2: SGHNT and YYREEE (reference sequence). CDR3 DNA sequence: TGTGCCAGCAGCCAAGCGACAGGGGCTAACTATGGCTACACCTTC. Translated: CASSQATGANYGYTF.

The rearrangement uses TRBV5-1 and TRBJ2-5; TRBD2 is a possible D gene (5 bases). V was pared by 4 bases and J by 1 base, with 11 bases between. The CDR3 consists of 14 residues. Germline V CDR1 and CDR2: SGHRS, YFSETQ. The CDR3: CASSRAAVQETQYF. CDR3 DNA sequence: TGCGCCAGCAGCCGAGCGGCGGTCCAAGAGACCCAGTACTTC.

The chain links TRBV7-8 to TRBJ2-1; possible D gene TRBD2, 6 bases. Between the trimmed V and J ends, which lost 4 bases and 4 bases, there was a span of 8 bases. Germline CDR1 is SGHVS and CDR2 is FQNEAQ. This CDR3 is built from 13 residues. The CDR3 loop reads CASSSGEYNEQFF. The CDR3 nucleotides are TGTGCCAGCAGCTCGGGAGAATACAATGAGCAGTTCTTC.

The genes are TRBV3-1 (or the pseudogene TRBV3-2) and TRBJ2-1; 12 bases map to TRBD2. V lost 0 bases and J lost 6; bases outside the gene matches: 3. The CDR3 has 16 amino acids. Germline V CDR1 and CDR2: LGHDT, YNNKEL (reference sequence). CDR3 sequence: CASSQETLAGGNEQFF. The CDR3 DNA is TGTGCCAGCAGCCAAGAAACACTAGCGGGGGGCAATGAGCAGTTCTTC.

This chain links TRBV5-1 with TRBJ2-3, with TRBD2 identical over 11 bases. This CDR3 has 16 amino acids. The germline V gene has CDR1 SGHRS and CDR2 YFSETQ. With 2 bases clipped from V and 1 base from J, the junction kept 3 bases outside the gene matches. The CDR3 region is CASSFLLAGGTDTQYF. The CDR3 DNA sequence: TGCGCCAGCAGCTTCCTACTAGCGGGGGGCACAGATACGCAGTATTTT.

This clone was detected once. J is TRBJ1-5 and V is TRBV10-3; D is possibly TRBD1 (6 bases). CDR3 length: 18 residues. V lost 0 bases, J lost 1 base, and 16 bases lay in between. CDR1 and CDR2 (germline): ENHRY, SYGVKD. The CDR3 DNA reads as TGTGCCATCAGTGAGTCTTTTACAGGGTTCGGAAGCAATCAGCCCCAGCATTTT. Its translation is CAISESFTGFGSNQPQHF.

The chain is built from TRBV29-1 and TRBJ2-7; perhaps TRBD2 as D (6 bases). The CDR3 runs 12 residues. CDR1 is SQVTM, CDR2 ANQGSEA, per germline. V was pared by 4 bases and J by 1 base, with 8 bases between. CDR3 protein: CSVAGDSYEQYF. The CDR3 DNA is TGCAGCGTTGCGGGGGATTCCTACGAGCAGTACTTC.

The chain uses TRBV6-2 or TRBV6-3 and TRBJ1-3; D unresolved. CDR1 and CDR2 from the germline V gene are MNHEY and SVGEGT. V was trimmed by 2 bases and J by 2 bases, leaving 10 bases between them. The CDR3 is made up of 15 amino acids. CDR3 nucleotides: TGTGCCAGCAGTTACCGCGGTGGGACTGGAAACACCATATATTTT. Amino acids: CASSYRGGTGNTIYF.

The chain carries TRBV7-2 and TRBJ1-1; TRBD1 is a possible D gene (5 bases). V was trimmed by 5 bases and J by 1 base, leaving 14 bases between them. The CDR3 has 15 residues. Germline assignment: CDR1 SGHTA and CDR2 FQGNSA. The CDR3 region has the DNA TGTGCCAGCAGCCCCCGCCGACAGTCGAACACTGAAGCTTTCTTT. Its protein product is CASSPRRQSNTEAFF. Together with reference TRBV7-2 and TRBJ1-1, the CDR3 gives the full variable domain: GAGVSQSPSNKVTEKGKDVELRCDPISGHTALYWYRQSLGQGLEFLIYFQGNSAPDKSGLPSDRFSAERTGGSVSTLTIQRTQQEDSAVYLCASSPRRQSNTEAFFGQGTRLTVV.

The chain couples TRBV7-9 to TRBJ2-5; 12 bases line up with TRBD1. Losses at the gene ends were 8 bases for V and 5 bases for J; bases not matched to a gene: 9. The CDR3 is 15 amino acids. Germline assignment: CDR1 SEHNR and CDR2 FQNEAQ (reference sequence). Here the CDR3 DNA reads TGTGCCAGCTCAGGGGGACAGGGGGCGTCGGAGACCCAGTACTTC. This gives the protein CASSGGQGASETQYF.

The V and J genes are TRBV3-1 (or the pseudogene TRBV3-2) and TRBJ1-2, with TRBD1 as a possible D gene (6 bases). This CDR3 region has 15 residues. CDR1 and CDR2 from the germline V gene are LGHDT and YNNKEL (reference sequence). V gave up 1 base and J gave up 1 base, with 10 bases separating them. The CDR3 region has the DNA TGTGCCAGCAGCCAAGGGGGGCCAGTTAACTATGGCTACACCTTC. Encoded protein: CASSQGGPVNYGYTF.